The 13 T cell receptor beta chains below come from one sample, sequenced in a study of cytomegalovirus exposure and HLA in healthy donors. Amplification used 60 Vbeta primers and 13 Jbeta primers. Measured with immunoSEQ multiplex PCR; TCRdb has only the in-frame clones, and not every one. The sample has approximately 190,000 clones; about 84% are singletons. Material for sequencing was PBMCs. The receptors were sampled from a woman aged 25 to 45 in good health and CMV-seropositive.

The CDR3 nucleotides are TGCGCCAGCAGCCAAGAAGCGGGGAAAGGCGGGGAGCTGTTTTTT. Translation gives CASSQEAGKGGELFF. The chain couples TRBV4-1 to TRBJ2-2; 7 bases agree with TRBD2. Germline V gene data show CDR1 as MGHRA and CDR2 as YSYEKL. This CDR3 contains 15 residues. The junction had 5 bases not matched to a gene; V was cut back by 0 bases and J by 7 bases.

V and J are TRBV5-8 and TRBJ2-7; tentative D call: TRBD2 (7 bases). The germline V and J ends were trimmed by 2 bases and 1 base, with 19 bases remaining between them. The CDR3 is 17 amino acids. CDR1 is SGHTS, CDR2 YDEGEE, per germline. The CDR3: CASSLRGARDKSYEQYF. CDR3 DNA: TGTGCCAGCAGCTTACGGGGGGCGAGGGATAAATCCTACGAGCAGTACTTC.

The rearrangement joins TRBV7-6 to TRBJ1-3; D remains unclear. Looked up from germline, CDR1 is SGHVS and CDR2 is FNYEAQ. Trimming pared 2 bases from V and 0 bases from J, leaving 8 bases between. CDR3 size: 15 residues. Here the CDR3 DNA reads TGTGCCAGCAGCTTAACAGTGACCTCTGGAAACACCATATATTTT. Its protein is CASSLTVTSGNTIYF.

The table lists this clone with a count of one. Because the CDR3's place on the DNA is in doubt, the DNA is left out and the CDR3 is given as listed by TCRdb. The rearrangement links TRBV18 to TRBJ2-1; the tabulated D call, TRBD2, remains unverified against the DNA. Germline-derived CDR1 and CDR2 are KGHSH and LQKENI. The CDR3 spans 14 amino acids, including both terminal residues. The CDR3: CASSPRVGEGNHVF.

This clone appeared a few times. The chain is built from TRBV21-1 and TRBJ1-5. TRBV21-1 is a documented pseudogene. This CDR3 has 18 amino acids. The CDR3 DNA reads TGTGCCAGCAGCAAAAAAAGGGGGGGGAGGTTATGGGGTCAGCCCCAGCATTTT. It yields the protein CASSKKRGGRLWGQPQHF.

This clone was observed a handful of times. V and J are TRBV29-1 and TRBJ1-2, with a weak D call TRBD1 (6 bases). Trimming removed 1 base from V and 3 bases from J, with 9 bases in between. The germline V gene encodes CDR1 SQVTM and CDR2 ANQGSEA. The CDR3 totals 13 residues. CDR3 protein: CSVEGGRDYGYTF. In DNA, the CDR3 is TGCAGCGTTGAAGGGGGGCGCGACTATGGCTACACCTTC.

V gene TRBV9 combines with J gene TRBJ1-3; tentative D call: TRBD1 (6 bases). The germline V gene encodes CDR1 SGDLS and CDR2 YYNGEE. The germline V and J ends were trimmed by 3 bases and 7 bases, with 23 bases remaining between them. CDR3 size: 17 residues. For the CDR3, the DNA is TGTGCCAGCAGCGAACAGTACAGGGAGAGCTCCAGGAACACCATATATTTT. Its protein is CASSEQYRESSRNTIYF.

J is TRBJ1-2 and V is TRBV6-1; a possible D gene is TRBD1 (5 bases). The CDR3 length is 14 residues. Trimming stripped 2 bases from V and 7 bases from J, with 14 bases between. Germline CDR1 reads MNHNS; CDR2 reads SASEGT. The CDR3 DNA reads TGTGCCAGCAGTGAATCCGGGGGAAGCGTTGGCTACACCTTC. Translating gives CASSESGGSVGYTF.

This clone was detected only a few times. Here the CDR3 DNA reads TGCGCCAGCAGCCAAGATTACCCCGGAGGACAGGAGAACGAGCAGTACTTC. This encodes CASSQDYPGGQENEQYF. The chain recombines TRBV4-3 with TRBJ2-7, with 7 bases fitting TRBD1. The V gene end was trimmed by 0 bases and the J gene end by 5 bases; junction bases not matched to a gene: 13. This CDR3 is built from 17 residues. CDR1 and CDR2 (germline): LGHNA, YSLEER.

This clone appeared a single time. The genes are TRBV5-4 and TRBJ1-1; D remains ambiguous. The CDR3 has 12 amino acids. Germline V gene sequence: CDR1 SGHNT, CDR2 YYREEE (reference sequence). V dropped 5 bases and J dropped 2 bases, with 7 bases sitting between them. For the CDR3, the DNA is TGTGCCAGCAGTGATACAAACACTGAAGCTTTCTTT. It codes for CASSDTNTEAFF.

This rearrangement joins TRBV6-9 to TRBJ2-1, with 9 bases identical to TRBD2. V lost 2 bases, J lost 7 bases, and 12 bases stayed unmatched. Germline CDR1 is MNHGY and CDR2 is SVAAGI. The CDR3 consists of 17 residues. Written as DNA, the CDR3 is TGTGCCAGCAGTTATAAGAGTTGGCTAGCGGGACAGAATGAGCAGTTCTTC. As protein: CASSYKSWLAGQNEQFF.

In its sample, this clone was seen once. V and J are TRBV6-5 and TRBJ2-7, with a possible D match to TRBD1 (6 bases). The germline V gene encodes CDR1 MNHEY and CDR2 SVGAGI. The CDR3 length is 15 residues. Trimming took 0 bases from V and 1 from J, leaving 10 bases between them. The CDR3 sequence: CASSYSQGQSYEQYF. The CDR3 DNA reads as TGTGCCAGCAGTTACTCACAGGGACAATCCTACGAGCAGTACTTC.

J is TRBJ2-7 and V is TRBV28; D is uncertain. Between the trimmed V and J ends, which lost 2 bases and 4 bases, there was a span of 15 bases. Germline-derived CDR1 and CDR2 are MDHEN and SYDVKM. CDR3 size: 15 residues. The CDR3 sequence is CASSLGALLGYEQYF. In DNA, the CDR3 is TGTGCCAGCAGTTTAGGTGCCCTTCTCGGGTACGAGCAGTACTTC.